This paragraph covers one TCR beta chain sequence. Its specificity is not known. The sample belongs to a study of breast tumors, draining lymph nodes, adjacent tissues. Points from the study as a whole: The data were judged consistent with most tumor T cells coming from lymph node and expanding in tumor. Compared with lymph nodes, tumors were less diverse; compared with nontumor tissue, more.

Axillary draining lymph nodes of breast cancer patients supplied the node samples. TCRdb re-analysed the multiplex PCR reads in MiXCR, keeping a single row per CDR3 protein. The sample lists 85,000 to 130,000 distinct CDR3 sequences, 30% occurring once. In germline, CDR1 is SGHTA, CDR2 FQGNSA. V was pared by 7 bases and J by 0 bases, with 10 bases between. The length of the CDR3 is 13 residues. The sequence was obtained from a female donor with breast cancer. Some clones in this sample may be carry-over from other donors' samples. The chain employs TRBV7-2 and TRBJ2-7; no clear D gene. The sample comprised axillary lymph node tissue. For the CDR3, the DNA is TGTGCCAGCACGACTTCCAGCTCCTACGAGCAGTACTTC. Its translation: CASTTSSSYEQYF.